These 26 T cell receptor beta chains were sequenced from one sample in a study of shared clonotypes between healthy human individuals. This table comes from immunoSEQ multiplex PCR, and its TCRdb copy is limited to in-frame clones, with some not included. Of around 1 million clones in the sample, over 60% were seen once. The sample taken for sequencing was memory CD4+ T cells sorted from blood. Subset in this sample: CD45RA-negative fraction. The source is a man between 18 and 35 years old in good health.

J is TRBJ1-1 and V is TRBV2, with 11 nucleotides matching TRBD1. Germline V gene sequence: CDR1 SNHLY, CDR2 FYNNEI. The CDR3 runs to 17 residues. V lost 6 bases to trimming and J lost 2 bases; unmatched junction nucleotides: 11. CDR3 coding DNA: TGTGCCAGCAGACGGACAGGGGGCGCCCCCTTAAACACTGAAGCTTTCTTT. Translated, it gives CASRRTGGAPLNTEAFF.

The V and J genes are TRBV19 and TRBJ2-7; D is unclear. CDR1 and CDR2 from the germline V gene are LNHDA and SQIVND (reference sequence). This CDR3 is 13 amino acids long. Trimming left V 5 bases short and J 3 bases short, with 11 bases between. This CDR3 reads CASSSRADYEQYF. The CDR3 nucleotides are TGTGCCAGTAGTTCACGGGCTGACTACGAGCAGTACTTC. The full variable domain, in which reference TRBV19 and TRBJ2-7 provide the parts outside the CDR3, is DGGITQSPKYLFRKEGQNVTLSCEQNLNHDAMYWYRQDPGQGLRLIYYSQIVNDFQKGDIAEGYSVSREKKESFPLTVTSAQKNPTAFYLCASSSRADYEQYFGPGTRLTVT.

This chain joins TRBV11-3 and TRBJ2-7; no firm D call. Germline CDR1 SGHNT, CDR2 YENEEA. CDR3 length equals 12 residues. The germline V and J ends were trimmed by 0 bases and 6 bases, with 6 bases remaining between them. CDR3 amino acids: CASSLDSGEQYF. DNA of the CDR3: TGTGCCAGCAGCTTAGATTCCGGCGAGCAGTACTTC.

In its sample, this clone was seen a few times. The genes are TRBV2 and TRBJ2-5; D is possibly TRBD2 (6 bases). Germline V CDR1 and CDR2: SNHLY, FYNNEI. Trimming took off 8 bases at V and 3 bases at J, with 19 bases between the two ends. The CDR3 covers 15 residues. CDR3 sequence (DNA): TGTGCCAGCCGAAGGTGGGCAGGAGGGGAAGAGACCCAGTACTTC. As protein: CASRRWAGGEETQYF.

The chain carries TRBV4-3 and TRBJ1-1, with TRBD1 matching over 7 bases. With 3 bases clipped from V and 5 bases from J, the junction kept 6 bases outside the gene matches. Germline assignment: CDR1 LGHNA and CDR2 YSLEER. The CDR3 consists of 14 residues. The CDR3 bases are TGCGCCAGCAGCCAGCAATTACAGGGGACTGAAGCTTTCTTT. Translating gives CASSQQLQGTEAFF.

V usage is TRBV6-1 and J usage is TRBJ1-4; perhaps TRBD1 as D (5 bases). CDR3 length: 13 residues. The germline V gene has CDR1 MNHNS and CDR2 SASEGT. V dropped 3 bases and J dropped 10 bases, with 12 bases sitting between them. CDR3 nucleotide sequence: TGTGCCAGCAGTGAGGGGGGAGGGACAAAACTGTTTTTT. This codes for CASSEGGGTKLFF.

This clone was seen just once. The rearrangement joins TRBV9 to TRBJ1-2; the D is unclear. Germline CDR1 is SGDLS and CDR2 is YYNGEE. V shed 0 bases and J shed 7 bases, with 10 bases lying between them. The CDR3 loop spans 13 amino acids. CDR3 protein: CASSVGVGSGYTF. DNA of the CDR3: TGTGCCAGCAGCGTAGGGGTAGGGTCTGGCTACACCTTC.

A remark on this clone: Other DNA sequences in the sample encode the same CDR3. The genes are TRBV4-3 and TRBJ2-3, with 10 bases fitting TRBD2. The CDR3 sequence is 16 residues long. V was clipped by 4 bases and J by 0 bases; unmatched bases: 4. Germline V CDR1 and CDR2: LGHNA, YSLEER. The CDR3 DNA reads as TGCGCCAGCAGCCGTCTAGCGGGAGTCAGCACAGATACGCAGTATTTT. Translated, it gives CASSRLAGVSTDTQYF.

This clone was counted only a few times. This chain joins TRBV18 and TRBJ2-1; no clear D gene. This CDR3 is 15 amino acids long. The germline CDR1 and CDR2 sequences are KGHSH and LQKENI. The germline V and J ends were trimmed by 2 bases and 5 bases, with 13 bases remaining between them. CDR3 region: CASSPVYSVNNEQFF. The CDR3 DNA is TGTGCCAGCTCACCAGTGTACAGTGTGAACAATGAGCAGTTCTTC.

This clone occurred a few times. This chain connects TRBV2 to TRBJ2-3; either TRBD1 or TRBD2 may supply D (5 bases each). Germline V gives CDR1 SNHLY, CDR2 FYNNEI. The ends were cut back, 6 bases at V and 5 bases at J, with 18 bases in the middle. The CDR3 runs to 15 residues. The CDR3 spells CASRTGTQGVDTQYF. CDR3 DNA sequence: TGTGCCAGCAGAACCGGGACCCAAGGGGTAGATACGCAGTATTTT.

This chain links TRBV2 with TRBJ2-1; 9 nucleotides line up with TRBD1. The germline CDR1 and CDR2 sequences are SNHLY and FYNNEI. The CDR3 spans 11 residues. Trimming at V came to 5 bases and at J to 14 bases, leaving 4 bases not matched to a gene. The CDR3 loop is CASSLGTGKFF. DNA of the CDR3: TGTGCCAGCAGTCTAGGGACAGGGAAGTTCTTC.

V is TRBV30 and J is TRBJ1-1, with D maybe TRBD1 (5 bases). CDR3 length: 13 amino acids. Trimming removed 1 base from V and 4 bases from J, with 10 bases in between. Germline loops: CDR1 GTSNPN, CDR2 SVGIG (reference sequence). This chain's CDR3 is CAWSGGSSTEAFF. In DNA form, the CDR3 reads TGTGCCTGGAGTGGGGGCAGTTCCACTGAAGCTTTCTTT.

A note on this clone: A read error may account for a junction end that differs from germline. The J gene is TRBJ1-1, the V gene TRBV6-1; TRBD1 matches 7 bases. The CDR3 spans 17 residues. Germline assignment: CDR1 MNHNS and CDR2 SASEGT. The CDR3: CASREETGIGGNTEAFF. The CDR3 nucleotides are TGTGCCAGCAGGGAAGAGACAGGGATTGGGGGGAACACTGAAGCTTTCTTT.

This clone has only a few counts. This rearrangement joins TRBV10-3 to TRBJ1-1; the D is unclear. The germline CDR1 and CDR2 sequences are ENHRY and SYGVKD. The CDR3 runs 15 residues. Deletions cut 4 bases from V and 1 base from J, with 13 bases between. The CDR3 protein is CAISAMGMGNTEAFF. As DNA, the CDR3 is TGTGCCATCAGTGCTATGGGAATGGGGAACACTGAAGCTTTCTTT.

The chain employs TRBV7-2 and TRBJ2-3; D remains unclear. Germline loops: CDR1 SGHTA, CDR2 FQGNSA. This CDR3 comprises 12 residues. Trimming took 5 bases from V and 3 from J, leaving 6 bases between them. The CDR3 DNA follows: TGTGCCAGCAGCCCTCAAACAGATACGCAGTATTTT. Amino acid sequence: CASSPQTDTQYF. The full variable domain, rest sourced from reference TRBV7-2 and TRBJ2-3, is GAGVSQSPSNKVTEKGKDVELRCDPISGHTALYWYRQSLGQGLEFLIYFQGNSAPDKSGLPSDRFSAERTGGSVSTLTIQRTQQEDSAVYLCASSPQTDTQYFGPGTRLTVL.

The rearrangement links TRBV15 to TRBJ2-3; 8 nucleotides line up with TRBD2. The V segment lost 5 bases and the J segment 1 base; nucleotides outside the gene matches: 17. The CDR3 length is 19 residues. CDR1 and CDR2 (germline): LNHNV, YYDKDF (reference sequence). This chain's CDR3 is CATSAQYPSGSSGTDTQYF. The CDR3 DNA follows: TGTGCCACCAGCGCCCAGTACCCCAGCGGGAGTAGTGGCACAGATACGCAGTATTTT.

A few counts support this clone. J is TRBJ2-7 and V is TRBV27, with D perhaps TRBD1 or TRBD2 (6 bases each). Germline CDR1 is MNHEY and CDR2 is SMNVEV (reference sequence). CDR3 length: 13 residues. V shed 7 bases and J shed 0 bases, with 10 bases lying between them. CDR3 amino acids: CASIRGRSYEQYF. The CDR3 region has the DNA TGTGCCAGCATCCGGGGGCGCTCCTACGAGCAGTACTTC.

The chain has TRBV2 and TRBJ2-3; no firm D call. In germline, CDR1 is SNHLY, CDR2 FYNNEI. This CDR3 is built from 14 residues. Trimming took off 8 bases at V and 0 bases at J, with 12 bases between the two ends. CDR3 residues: CASADTTSTDTQYF. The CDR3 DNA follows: TGTGCCAGCGCCGATACAACTAGCACAGATACGCAGTATTTT.

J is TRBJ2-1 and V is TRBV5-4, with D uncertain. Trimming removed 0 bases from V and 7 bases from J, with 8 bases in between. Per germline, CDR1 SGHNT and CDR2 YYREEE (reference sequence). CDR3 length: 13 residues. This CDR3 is CASSLAFQNEQFF. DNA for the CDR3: TGTGCCAGCAGCTTGGCGTTCCAAAATGAGCAGTTCTTC.

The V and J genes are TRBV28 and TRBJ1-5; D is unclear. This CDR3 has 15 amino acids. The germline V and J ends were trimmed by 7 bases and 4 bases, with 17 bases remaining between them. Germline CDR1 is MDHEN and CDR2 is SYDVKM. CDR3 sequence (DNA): TGTGCCAGCATGCCCGGTCGGCACTCTAATCAGCCCCAGCATTTT. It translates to CASMPGRHSNQPQHF.

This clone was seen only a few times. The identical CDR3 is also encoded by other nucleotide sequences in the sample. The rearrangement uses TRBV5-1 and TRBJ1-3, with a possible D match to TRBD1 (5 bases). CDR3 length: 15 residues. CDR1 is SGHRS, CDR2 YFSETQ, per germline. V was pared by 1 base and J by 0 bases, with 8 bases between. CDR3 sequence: CASSLQGGSGNTIYF. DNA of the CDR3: TGCGCCAGCAGCTTGCAGGGAGGCTCTGGAAACACCATATATTTT.

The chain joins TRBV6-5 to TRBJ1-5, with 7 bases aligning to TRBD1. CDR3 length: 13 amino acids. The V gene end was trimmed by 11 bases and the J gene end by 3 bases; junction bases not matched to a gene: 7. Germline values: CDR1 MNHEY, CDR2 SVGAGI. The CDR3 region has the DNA TGTGCCGGTCAGGGGGTCATCAATCAGCCCCAGCATTTT. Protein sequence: CAGQGVINQPQHF.

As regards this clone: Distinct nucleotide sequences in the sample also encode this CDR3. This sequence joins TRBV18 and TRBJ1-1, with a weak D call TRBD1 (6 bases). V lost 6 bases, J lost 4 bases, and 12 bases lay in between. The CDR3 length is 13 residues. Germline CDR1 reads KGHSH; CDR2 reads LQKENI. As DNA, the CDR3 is TGTGCCAGCTCTCTCAGGGGTGGCACTGAAGCTTTCTTT. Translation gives CASSLRGGTEAFF.

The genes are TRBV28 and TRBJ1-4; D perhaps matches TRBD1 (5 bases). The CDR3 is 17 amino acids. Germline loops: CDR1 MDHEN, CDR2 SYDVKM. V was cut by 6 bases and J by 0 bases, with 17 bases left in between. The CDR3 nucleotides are TGTGCCAGCAGCAACCCGTGGGGGGTTGCAACTAATGAAAAACTGTTTTTT. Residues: CASSNPWGVATNEKLFF.

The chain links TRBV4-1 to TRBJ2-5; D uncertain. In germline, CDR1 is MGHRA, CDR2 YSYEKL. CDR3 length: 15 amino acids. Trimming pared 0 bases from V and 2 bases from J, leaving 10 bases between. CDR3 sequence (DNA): TGCGCCAGCAGCCAAGATGATTCAGGTCAAGAGACCCAGTACTTC. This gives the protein CASSQDDSGQETQYF.

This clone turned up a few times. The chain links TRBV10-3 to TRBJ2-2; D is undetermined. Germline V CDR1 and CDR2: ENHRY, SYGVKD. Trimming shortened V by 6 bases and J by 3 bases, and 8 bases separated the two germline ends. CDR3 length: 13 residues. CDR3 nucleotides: TGTGCCATCAGGAAGGAGTACACCGGGGAGCTGTTTTTT. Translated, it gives CAIRKEYTGELFF.